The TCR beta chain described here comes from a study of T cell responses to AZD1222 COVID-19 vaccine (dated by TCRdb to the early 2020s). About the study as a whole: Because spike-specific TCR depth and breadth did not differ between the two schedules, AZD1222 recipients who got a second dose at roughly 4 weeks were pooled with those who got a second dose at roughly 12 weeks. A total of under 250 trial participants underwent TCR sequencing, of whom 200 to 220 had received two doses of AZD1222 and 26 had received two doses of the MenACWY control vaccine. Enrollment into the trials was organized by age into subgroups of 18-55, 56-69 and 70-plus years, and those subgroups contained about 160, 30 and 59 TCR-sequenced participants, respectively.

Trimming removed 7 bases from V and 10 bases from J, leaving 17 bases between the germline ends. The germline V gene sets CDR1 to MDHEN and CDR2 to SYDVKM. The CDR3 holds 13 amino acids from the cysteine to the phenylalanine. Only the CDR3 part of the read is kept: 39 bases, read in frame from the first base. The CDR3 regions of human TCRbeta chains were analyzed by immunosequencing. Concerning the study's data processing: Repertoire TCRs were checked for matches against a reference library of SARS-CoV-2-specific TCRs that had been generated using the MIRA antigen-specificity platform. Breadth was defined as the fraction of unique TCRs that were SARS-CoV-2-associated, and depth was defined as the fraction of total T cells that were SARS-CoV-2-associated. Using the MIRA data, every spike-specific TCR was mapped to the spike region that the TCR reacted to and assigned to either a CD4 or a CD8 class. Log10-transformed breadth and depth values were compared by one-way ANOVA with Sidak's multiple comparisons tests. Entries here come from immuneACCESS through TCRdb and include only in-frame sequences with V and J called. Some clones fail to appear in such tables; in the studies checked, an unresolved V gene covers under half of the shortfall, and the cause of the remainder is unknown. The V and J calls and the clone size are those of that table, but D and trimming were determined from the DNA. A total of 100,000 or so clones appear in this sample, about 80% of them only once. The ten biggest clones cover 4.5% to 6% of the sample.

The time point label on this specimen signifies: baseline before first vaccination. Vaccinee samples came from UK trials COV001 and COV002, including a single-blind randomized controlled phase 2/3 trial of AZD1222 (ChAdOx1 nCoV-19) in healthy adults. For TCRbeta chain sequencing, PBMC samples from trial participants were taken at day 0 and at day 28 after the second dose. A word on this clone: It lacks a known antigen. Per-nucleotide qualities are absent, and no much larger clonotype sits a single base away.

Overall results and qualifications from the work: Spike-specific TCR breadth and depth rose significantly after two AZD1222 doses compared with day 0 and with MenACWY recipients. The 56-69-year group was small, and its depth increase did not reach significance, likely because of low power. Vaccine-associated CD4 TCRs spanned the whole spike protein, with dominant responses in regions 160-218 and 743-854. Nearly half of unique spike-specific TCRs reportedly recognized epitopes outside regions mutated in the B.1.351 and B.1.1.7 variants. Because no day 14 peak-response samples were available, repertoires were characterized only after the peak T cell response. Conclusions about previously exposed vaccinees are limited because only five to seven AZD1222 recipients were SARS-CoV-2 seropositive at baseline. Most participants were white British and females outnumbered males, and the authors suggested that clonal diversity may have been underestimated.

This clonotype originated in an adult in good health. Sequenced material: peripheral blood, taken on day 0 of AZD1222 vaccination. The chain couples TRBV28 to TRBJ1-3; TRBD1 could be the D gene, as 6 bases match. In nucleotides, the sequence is TGTGCCAGCAATGACAGGCGCCAGGGTACCATATATTTT. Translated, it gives CASNDRRQGTIYF.